This T cell receptor (beta chain) came from a study of shared clonotypes between healthy human individuals. Study-wide results and caveats: Shared clonotypes: roughly 4.5% naive CD4, around 3.4% naive CD8, less than 2.5% memory CD4, under 0.5% memory CD8. Non-shared clonotypes had lower generation probabilities than those shared by all four donors.

Concerning this clone itself: What it binds is not known.

Authors' analysis steps: Junction-only immunoSEQ sequences carried no quality scores, so filtering differed. Produced via immunoSEQ multiplex PCR; TCRdb's table is partial and in-frame only. V and J calls and clone size are those listed in that table; D and trimming were worked out from the DNA. There are approximately 110,000 clones in the sample; less than 80% occur only once, and roughly a quarter lies in the top ten. The germline gives CDR1 MDHEN, CDR2 SYDVKM. CDR3 length: 15 amino acids. Deletions cut 7 bases from V and 0 bases from J, with 14 bases between. The chain combines TRBV28 with TRBJ2-3; D remains ambiguous. Sequencing input: memory CD8+ T cells sorted from blood. Stated subset: CD45RO+ cells pooled with CCR7-negative TemRA cells. The source is a woman in her twenties or thirties in good health. The CDR3: CASIPWGSSTDTQYF. CDR3 sequence (DNA): TGTGCCAGCATCCCTTGGGGTTCTAGCACAGATACGCAGTATTTT.